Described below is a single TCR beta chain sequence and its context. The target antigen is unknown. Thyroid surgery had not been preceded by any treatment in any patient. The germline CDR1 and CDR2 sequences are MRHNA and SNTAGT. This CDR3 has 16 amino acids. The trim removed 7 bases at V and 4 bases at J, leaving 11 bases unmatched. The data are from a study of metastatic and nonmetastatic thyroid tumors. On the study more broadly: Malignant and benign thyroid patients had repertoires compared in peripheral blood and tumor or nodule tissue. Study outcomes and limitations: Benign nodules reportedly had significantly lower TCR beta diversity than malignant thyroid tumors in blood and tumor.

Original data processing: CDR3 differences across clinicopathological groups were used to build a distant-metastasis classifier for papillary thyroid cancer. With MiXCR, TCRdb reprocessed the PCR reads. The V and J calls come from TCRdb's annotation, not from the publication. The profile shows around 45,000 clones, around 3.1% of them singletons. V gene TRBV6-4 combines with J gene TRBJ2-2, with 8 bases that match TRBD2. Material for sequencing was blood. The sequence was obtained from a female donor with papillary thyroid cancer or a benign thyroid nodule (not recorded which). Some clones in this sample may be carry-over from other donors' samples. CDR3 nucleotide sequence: TGTGCCAGCACCTCGAGTAGCGGGATCCCCACCGGGGAGCTGTTTTTT. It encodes CASTSSSGIPTGELFF.